This entry describes one T cell receptor beta chain. The V end lost 8 bases, the J end lost 2 bases, and 15 bases lay between the germline ends. CDR1 and CDR2 (germline): LNHDA, SQIVND (reference sequence). This CDR3 is 14 amino acids long. Mixed chimerism was transient after nonmyeloablative marrow transplants from related graft donors. This sample is part of a study of Tregs in tolerant kidney transplant recipients. Produced via immunoSEQ multiplex PCR; TCRdb's table is partial and in-frame only. The sample records tens of thousands of clones, 90% to 95% being singletons. The material sequenced was CD4+ T cells from blood (PBMCs), taken 12 months after the transplant. V gene TRBV19 combines with J gene TRBJ2-5; D might be TRBD2 (7 bases). This receptor was identified in a human patient who received a combined kidney and bone marrow transplant. Some T cells may be transferred from the graft donor. The CDR3 DNA reads as TGTGCCAGTTCCCGGGGGGACAAGCAAGAGACCCAGTACTTC. It codes for CASSRGDKQETQYF.